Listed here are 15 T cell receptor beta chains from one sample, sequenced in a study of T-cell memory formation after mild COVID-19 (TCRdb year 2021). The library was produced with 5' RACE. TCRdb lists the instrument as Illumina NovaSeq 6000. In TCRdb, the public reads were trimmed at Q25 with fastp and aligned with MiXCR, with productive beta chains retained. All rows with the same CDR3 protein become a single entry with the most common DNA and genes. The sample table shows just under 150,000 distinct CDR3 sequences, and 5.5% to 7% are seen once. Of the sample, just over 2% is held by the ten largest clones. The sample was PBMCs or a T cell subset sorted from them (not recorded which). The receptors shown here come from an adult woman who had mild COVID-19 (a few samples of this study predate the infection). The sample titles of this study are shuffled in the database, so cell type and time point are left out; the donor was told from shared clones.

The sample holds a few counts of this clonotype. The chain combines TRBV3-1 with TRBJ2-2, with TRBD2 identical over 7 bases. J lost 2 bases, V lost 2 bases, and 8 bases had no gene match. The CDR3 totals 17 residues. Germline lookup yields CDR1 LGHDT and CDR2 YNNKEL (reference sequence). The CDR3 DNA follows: TGTGCCAGCAGCCAAATTTGGGCTAGCGGTAACACCGGGGAGCTGTTTTTT. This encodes CASSQIWASGNTGELFF.

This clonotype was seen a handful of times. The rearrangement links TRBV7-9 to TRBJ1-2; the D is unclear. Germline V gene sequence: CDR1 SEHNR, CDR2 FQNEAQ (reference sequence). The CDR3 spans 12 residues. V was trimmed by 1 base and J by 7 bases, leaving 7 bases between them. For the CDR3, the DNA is TGTGCCAGCAGCTTAGTCCGGAGTGGCTACACCTTC. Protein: CASSLVRSGYTF.

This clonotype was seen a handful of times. CDR3 nucleotides: TGTGCCATCAGTGTTCGCGGCAGGGGGATCGGAAACACCATATATTTT. It translates to CAISVRGRGIGNTIYF. The chain couples TRBV10-3 to TRBJ1-3, with TRBD1 identical over 7 bases. This CDR3 region has 16 residues. V shed 4 bases, J shed 4 bases, and the junction held 10 bases outside the gene matches. CDR1 is ENHRY, CDR2 SYGVKD, per germline.

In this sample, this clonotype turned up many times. The CDR3, as DNA: TGTGCCACCAGTGCGCGACTGGCAGCCACAGATACGCAGTATTTT. Its translation: CATSARLAATDTQYF. This chain links TRBV24-1 with TRBJ2-3; no firm D call. The CDR3 covers 15 residues. The germline CDR1 and CDR2 sequences are KGHDR and SFDVKD. The germline V and J ends were trimmed by 5 bases and 2 bases, with 13 bases remaining between them.

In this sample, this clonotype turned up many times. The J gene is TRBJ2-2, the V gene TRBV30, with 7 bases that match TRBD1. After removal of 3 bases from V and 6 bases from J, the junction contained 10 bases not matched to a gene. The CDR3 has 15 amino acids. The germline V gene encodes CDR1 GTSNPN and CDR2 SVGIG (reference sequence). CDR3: CAWRETGFVPGELFF. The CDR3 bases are TGTGCCTGGAGAGAGACAGGGTTCGTCCCCGGGGAGCTGTTTTTT.

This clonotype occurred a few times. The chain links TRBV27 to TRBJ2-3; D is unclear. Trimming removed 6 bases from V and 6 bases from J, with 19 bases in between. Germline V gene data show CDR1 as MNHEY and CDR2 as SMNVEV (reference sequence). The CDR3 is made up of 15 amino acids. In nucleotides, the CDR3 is TGTGCCAGCAGGGGAACGGGCAACAAAAGGGATACGCAGTATTTT. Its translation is CASRGTGNKRDTQYF.

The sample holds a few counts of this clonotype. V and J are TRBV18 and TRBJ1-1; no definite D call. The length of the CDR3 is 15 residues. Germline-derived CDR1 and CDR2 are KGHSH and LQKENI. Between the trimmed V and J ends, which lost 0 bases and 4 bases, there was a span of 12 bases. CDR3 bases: TGTGCCAGCTCACCACCTACGGGAAGGAGCACTGAAGCTTTCTTT. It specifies CASSPPTGRSTEAFF. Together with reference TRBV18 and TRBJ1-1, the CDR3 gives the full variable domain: NAGVMQNPRHLVRRRGQEARLRCSPMKGHSHVYWYRQLPEEGLKFMVYLQKENIIDESGMPKERFSAEFPKEGPSILRIQQVVRGDSAAYFCASSPPTGRSTEAFFGQGTRLTVV.

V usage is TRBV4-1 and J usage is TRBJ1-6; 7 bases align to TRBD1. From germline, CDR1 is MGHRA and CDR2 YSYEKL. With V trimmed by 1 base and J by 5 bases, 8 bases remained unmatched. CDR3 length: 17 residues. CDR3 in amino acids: CASSQAPGTENNSPLHF. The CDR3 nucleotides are TGCGCCAGCAGCCAAGCCCCCGGGACAGAAAATAATTCACCCCTCCACTTT.

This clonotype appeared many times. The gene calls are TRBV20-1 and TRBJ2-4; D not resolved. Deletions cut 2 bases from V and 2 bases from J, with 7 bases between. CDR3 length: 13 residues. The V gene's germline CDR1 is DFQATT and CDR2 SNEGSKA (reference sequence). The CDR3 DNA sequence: TGCAGTGCTAGATCACAGTCCAAAAACATTCAGTACTTC. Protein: CSARSQSKNIQYF.

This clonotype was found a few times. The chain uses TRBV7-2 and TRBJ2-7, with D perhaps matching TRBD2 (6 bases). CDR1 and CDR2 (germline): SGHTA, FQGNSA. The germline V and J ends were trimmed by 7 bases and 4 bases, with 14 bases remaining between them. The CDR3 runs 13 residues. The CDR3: CASNEPGVYEQYF. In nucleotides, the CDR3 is TGTGCCAGCAACGAACCGGGGGTATACGAGCAGTACTTC.

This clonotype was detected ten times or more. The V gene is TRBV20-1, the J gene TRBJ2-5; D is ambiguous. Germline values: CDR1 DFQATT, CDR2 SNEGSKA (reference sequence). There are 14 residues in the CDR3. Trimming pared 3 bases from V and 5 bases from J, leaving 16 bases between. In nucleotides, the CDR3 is TGCAGTGCTAGTGCCCAACTTAGATGGGAGACCCAGTACTTC. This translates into CSASAQLRWETQYF.

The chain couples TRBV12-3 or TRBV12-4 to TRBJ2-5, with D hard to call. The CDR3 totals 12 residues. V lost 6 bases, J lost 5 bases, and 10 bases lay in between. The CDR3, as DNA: TGTGCCAGCAGGGGTAGCTTGGAGACCCAGTACTTC. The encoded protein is CASRGSLETQYF.

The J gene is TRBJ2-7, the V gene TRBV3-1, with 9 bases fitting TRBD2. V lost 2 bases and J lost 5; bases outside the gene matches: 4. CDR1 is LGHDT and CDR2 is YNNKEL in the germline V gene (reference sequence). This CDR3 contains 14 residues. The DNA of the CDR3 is TGTGCCAGCAGCCAAACCGGGACTAGCAACGAGCAGTACTTC. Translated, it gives CASSQTGTSNEQYF.

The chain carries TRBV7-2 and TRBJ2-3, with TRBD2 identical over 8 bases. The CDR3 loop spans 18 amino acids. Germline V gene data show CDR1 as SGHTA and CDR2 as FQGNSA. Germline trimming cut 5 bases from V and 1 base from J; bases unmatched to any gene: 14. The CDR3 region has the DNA TGTGCCAGCAGCCAGAGCGGGAGATCGGGTTGGGGCACAGATACGCAGTATTTT. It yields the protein CASSQSGRSGWGTDTQYF.

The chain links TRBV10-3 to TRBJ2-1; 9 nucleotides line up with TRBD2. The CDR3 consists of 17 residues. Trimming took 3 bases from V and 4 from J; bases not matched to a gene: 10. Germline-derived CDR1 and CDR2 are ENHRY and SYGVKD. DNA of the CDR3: TGTGCCATCAGTGATCTCCTAAGCGGGGGGCAGTACAATGAGCAGTTCTTC. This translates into CAISDLLSGGQYNEQFF.